This is a list of T cell receptor beta chains from one sample in a study of shared clonotypes between healthy human individuals. Sequencing used immunoSEQ multiplex PCR; TCRdb keeps in-frame clones, though not all of them. The sample has some 2 million clones; 85% to 95% are singletons. Specimen: naive CD4+ T cells sorted from blood. The receptor set was obtained from a man in his late teens or twenties in good health. Both conserved end residues are part of each CDR3. The order of the fields is clone size, J gene, D gene, V gene, CDR3 protein, CDR3 DNA. D genes are given only for firm matches. Not all rows give a size; the values are once, few, many and, for expanded clones, a class.

.	TRBJ1-2	.	TRBV11-2	CASRPLRAKGEGYTF	TGTGCCAGCAGACCTCTCCGAGCGAAGGGGGAAGGCTACACCTTC
.	TRBJ2-7	TRBD1	TRBV25-1	CASSESGTGAYEQYF	TGTGCCAGCAGTGAATCAGGGACAGGGGCCTACGAGCAGTACTTC
.	TRBJ2-5	.	TRBV2	CASSEGSGVPETQYF	TGTGCCAGCAGTGAAGGGTCAGGGGTTCCCGAGACCCAGTACTTC
.	TRBJ2-3	.	TRBV30	CAWSVSSGDTQYF	TGTGCCTGGAGTGTCAGTTCTGGCGATACGCAGTATTTT
.	TRBJ2-3	TRBD2	TRBV11-1	CASRLGLASSTDTQYF	TGTGCCAGCAGGTTGGGACTAGCGAGTAGCACAGATACGCAGTATTTT
.	TRBJ2-1	.	TRBV10-3	CAISESWLDNEQFF	TGTGCCATCAGTGAGTCTTGGCTAGACAATGAGCAGTTCTTC
.	TRBJ2-3	.	TRBV9	CASSVQGMTDTQYF	TGTGCCAGCAGCGTGCAGGGAATGACAGATACGCAGTATTTT
.	TRBJ1-6	.	TRBV9	CASSPPGGGTYSPLHF	TGTGCCAGCAGCCCCCCGGGCGGGGGCACCTATTCACCCCTCCACTTT
once	TRBJ1-4	TRBD1	TRBV7-9	CASSPQGEGEKLFF	TGTGCCAGCAGCCCTCAGGGGGAAGGTGAAAAACTGTTTTTT
.	TRBJ2-7	TRBD2	TRBV7-8	CASSLAILAGGTTYEQYF	TGTGCCAGCAGCTTAGCTATACTAGCGGGAGGTACTACCTACGAGCAGTACTTC
.	TRBJ1-1	.	TRBV7-2	CASSLAAGEGTEAFF	TGTGCCAGCAGCTTAGCGGCAGGGGAGGGGACTGAAGCTTTCTTT
.	TRBJ2-5	.	TRBV10-1	CASRPRTQYF	TGCGCCAGCAGACCTAGAACCCAGTACTTC
.	TRBJ2-7	TRBD1	TRBV6-8	CASSGQVSSYEQYF	TGTGCCAGCTCCGGACAGGTCAGCTCCTACGAGCAGTACTTC
.	TRBJ1-6	.	TRBV7-9	CASSLLSPLYNSPLHF	TGTGCCAGCAGCTTGCTCAGTCCTCTTTATAATTCACCCCTCCACTTT
.	TRBJ2-1	TRBD2	TRBV6-4	CASRGLAGASYNEQFF	TGTGCCAGCAGGGGACTAGCGGGAGCGTCCTACAATGAGCAGTTCTTC
.	TRBJ1-2	.	TRBV5-3	CARSPWGDYGYTF	TGTGCCAGAAGCCCGTGGGGGGACTATGGCTACACCTTC
.	TRBJ2-2	.	TRBV30	CAWSVLGELFF	TGTGCCTGGAGTGTACTTGGGGAGCTGTTTTTT
.	TRBJ2-7	.	TRBV28	CASSGVTYEQYF	TGTGCCAGCAGTGGGGTGACCTACGAGCAGTACTTC
.	TRBJ2-1	TRBD2	TRBV6-5	CASSSALAGASNEQFF	TGTGCCAGCAGTTCGGCCCTAGCGGGAGCTTCGAATGAGCAGTTCTTC
.	TRBJ2-5	.	TRBV29-1	CSVEVGGRETQYF	TGCAGCGTTGAAGTCGGCGGACGAGAGACCCAGTACTTC
.	TRBJ1-6	TRBD1	TRBV2	CASSEQTGYSSPLHF	TGTGCCAGCAGTGAACAGACAGGGTACAGTTCACCCCTCCACTTT
.	TRBJ2-7	.	TRBV6-5	CASSSPDRSYEQYF	TGTGCCAGCAGTTCTCCGGATCGGTCCTACGAGCAGTACTTC
.	TRBJ2-5	.	TRBV9	CASSVNQETQYF	TGTGCCAGCAGCGTTAATCAAGAGACCCAGTACTTC
.	TRBJ2-2	TRBD1	TRBV6-4	CASSDFPGTGNTGELFF	TGTGCCAGCAGTGACTTTCCCGGGACAGGGAACACCGGGGAGCTGTTTTTT
.	TRBJ2-1	.	TRBV15	CATSRERRTPGEQFF	TGTGCCACCAGCAGAGAAAGGCGGACGCCGGGAGAGCAGTTCTTC
once	TRBJ2-7	.	TRBV21-1	CASSLQFPGLRLLEQYF	TGTGCCAGCAGCCTTCAATTCCCGGGACTTAGATTACTAGAGCAGTACTTC
.	TRBJ2-5	.	TRBV18	CASSPYTGLETQYF	TGTGCCAGCTCACCCTATACAGGGTTGGAGACCCAGTACTTC
once	TRBJ2-5	TRBD1	TRBV6-1	CASSEGQGWRETQYF	TGTGCCAGCAGTGAAGGACAGGGATGGAGGGAGACCCAGTACTTC
.	TRBJ2-3	TRBD2	TRBV6-1	CASREAGAHADTQYF	TGTGCCAGCAGGGAAGCGGGGGCCCACGCAGATACGCAGTATTTT
.	TRBJ2-3	.	TRBV30	CASGGQGRGTDTQYF	TGTGCCTCCGGGGGGCAGGGGAGAGGAACAGATACGCAGTATTTT
few	TRBJ2-2	.	TRBV2	CASSDVNGELFF	TGTGCCAGCAGTGATGTTAACGGGGAGCTGTTTTTT
.	TRBJ2-1	.	TRBV4-1	CASSQNPGLGYNEQFF	TGCGCCAGCAGCCAAAACCCGGGACTGGGATACAATGAGCAGTTCTTC
.	TRBJ1-4	.	TRBV30	CAWSPGVNEKLFF	TGTGCCTGGAGTCCTGGGGTAAATGAAAAACTGTTTTTT
.	TRBJ1-3	TRBD1	TRBV11-2	CASSSYRGIGNTIYF	TGTGCCAGCAGCTCCTACAGGGGAATCGGAAACACCATATATTTT
.	TRBJ1-5	TRBD1	TRBV30	CAWSIGQASFQPQHF	TGTGCCTGGAGTATCGGACAGGCTAGTTTTCAGCCCCAGCATTTT
.	TRBJ1-6	.	TRBV27	CASREVDVYNSPLHF	TGTGCCAGCAGGGAGGTGGACGTCTATAATTCACCCCTCCACTTT
.	TRBJ2-7	TRBD1	TRBV10-3	CATGQSYEQYF	TGTGCCACGGGACAGTCCTACGAGCAGTACTTC
.	TRBJ2-3	TRBD2	TRBV29-1	CAGGARRITDTQYF	TGCGCGGGGGGGGCTCGACGGATTACAGATACGCAGTATTTT